This T cell receptor (beta chain) came from a study of blood T cells in healthy people across ages. Points from the study as a whole: Long-lived donors had more naive CD4+ cells and higher diversity than aged donors.

For this clonotype: The antigen remains undetermined.

PCR was performed a second time for about 7 to 12 cycles using a sample-barcoded 5' primer and a J-beta primer mix. TCRdb re-called the 5' RACE reads with MiXCR, one entry per CDR3 protein. This table has 650,000 or so distinct CDR3 sequences, approximately 52% appearing once. The clonotype was recovered from a woman of 80 years or more in good health. Source material: blood.

CDR3 bases: TGTGCCAGCAGCCCTGGTAGCGGGAACTACAATGAGCAGTTCTTC. It codes for CASSPGSGNYNEQFF. The rearrangement links TRBV5-4 to TRBJ2-1; 8 bases agree with TRBD2. V shed 4 bases and J 3 bases; nucleotides not matched to a gene: 6. This CDR3 spans 15 amino acids. The germline gives CDR1 SGHNT, CDR2 YYREEE (reference sequence).